The T cell receptor (beta chain) under discussion was sequenced for a study of a mutant IDH1 vaccine in newly diagnosed glioma. Study overall: The therapy given earlier, which was standard therapy, consisted of radiotherapy, temozolomide, or both, and most of the patients received both.

Regarding the study as a whole: No link was apparently found between pseudoprogression and changes in top peripheral T cell clonotypes. Altogether, around 95% of patients exhibited vaccine-induced immune responses.

Time point defined: baseline, week 1 (first vaccination visit). Described treatment: pre-vaccination baseline after standard-of-care therapy. V dropped 4 bases and J dropped 3; count of bases not matched to a gene: 6. Germline CDR1 SGHRS, CDR2 YFSETQ. This CDR3 spans 16 amino acids. About this clone: Its target is not known.

Repertoires were generated with immunoSEQ multiplex PCR, while TCRdb's copy carries only in-frame clones and drops some. The sample holds roughly 16,000 clones; just under 80% are singletons and the top ten take 9% to 10%. The sequence was obtained from a man in his forties or fifties with glioma. This chain joins TRBV5-1 and TRBJ2-1, with 11 bases lining up with TRBD2. Material: PBMCs, obtained from a glioma patient treated with radiotherapy, temozolomide or both. The DNA for the CDR3 is TGCGCCAGCAGCCCCGGACTAGCGGGCAGCTACAATGAGCAGTTCTTC. It encodes CASSPGLAGSYNEQFF.